Listed here are 3 T cell receptor beta chains from one sample, sequenced in a study of shared clonotypes between healthy human individuals. The data were produced by immunoSEQ multiplex PCR, yet TCRdb's version contains in-frame clones alone and is incomplete. The table records millions of clones, 85% to 95% of them present only once. Material for sequencing was naive CD4+ T cells sorted from blood. The subset here: CD45RA+ positively selected. These receptors came from a man younger than 30 in good health.

The V and J genes are TRBV7-8 and TRBJ2-5; D unresolved. The assigned J gene may be wrong: the sequence end matches TRBJ2-7 better. Germline V gene data show CDR1 as SGHVS and CDR2 as FQNEAQ. The CDR3 has 15 residues. CDR3 coding DNA: TGTGCCAGCAGCACCGCCCCGAGTGGTTCCTACGAGCAGTACTTC. Protein product: CASSTAPSGSYEQYF.

This clone has just one count. V gene TRBV10-1 combines with J gene TRBJ1-6; a weak D match, TRBD1 (5 bases). The V end lost 3 bases, the J end lost 6 bases, and 12 bases lay between the germline ends. The CDR3 contains 15 residues. Germline assignment: CDR1 WNHNN and CDR2 SYGVQD (reference sequence). The CDR3 is CASSDGGRGNSPLHF. CDR3 sequence (DNA): TGCGCCAGCAGTGACGGGGGTCGCGGTAATTCACCCCTCCACTTT.

The rearrangement links TRBV7-9 to TRBJ2-2; possibly TRBD1 or TRBD2 for D (5 bases each). The CDR3 totals 15 residues. CDR1 is SEHNR, CDR2 FQNEAQ, per germline (reference sequence). With 5 bases removed from V and 4 bases from J, the gap between germline ends came to 14 bases. The CDR3: CASSESGPTTGELFF. In DNA form, the CDR3 reads TGTGCCAGCAGCGAATCGGGACCTACCACCGGGGAGCTGTTTTTT.